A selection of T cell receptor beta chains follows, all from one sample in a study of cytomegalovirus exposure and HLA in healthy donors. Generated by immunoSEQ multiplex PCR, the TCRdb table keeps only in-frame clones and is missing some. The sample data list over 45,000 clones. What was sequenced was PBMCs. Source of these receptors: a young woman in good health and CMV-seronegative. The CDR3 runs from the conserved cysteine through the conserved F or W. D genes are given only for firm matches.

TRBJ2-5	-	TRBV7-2	CASSLTRGGRNGKTQYF	TGTGCCAGCAGCTTAACGAGGGGGGGCCGCAATGGAAAGACCCAGTACTTC
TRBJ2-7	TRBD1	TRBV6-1	CASSDPRPGQGWTLREQYF	TGTGCCAGCAGTGACCCCAGACCCGGACAGGGGTGGACTTTAAGAGAGCAGTACTTC
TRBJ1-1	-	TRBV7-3	CASSPGSYTEAFF	TGTGCCAGCAGCCCCGGGTCTTACACTGAAGCTTTCTTT
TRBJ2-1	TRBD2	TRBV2	CASNVLAGTNEQFF	TGTGCCAGCAACGTACTAGCGGGAACGAATGAGCAGTTCTTC
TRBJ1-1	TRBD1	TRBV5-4	CASSPGGTGTFTEAFF	TGTGCCAGCAGCCCCGGGGGGACAGGGACCTTCACTGAAGCTTTCTTT
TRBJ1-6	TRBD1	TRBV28	CASSFSFDRESSYNSPLHF	TGTGCCAGCAGTTTTTCTTTTGACAGGGAGAGCTCCTATAATTCACCCCTCCACTTT
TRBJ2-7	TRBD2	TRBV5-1	CASSFSGGGSSYEQYF	TGCGCCAGCAGTTTTAGCGGGGGAGGGAGCTCCTACGAGCAGTACTTC
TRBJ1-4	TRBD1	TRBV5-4	CASSSAGGLEKLFF	TGTGCCAGCAGCTCGGCAGGGGGCCTTGAAAAACTGTTTTTT
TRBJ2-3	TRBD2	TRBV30	CAWRQPGGVDTQYF	TGTGCCTGGAGACAGCCGGGAGGGGTGGATACGCAGTATTTT
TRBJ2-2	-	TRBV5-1	CASNLELAGELFF	TGCGCCAGCAACCTAGAATTAGCCGGGGAGCTGTTTTTT
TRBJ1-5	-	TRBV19	CASSINRALDQPQHF	TGTGCCAGTAGTATAAACAGGGCCCTCGATCAGCCCCAGCATTTT
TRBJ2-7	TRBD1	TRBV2	CASTPGQNYEQYF	TGTGCCAGCACCCCGGGACAGAACTACGAGCAGTACTTC
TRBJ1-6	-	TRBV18	CASSPSTHSPLHF	TGTGCCAGCTCACCGTCGACACATTCACCCCTCCACTTT
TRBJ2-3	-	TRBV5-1	CASSPGTVLDTQYF	TGCGCCAGCAGCCCCGGGACTGTTCTAGATACGCAGTATTTT
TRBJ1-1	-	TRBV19	CASSIGGGSDTEAFF	TGTGCCAGTAGTATAGGAGGAGGGAGCGACACTGAAGCTTTCTTT
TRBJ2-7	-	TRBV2	CASSDGPISAYEQYF	TGTGCCAGCAGTGACGGTCCAATTAGCGCCTACGAGCAGTACTTC
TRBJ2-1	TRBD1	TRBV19	CASSIWTGSYNEQFF	TGTGCCAGTAGTATCTGGACAGGTTCCTACAATGAGCAGTTCTTC
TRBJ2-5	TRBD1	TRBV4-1	CASSQAPTGPQETQYF	TGCGCCAGCAGCCAAGCCCCGACAGGGCCTCAAGAGACCCAGTACTTC
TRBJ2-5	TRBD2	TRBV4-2	CASSQDMGWTSGLGETQYF	TGTGCCAGCAGCCAAGATATGGGGTGGACTAGCGGGTTGGGAGAGACCCAGTACTTC
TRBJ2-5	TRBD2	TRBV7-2	CASSLASGRFETQYF	TGTGCCAGCAGCTTGGCGAGCGGGAGGTTTGAGACCCAGTACTTC
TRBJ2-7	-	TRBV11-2	CASSHYEQYF	TGTGCCAGCAGCCACTACGAGCAGTACTTC
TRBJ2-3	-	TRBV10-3	CAMARDPQDTQYF	TGTGCCATGGCGCGGGATCCTCAAGATACGCAGTATTTT
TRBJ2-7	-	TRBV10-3	CAISFGAGTYEQYF	TGTGCCATCAGCTTTGGAGCGGGTACCTACGAGCAGTACTTC
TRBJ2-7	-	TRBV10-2	CASSRAGRGGEQYF	TGCGCCAGCAGCCGAGCGGGAAGGGGGGGCGAGCAGTACTTC
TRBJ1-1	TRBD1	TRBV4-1	CASSPPGGLDEAFF	TGCGCCAGCAGCCCCCCAGGGGGGCTGGATGAAGCTTTCTTT
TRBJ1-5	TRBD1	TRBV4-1	CASSQGDRDNQPQHF	TGCGCCAGCAGCCAAGGGGACAGAGACAATCAGCCCCAGCATTTT
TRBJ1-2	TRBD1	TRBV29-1	CSVGTGALGGYTF	TGCAGCGTGGGGACAGGGGCCTTGGGGGGCTACACCTTC
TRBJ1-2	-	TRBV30	CSADYGYTF	TGTAGTGCAGATTATGGCTACACCTTC
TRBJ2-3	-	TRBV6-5	CASRTQYSSTDTQYF	TGTGCCAGCCGAACACAGTATTCTAGCACAGATACGCAGTATTTT
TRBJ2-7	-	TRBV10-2	CASSDLTVSYEQYF	TGCGCCAGCAGTGATTTGACAGTTTCCTACGAGCAGTACTTC
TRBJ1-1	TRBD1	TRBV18	CASSGTGGTEAFF	TGTGCCAGCTCAGGGACAGGGGGCACTGAAGCTTTCTTT
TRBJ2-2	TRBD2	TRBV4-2	CASSQGAGDTGELFF	TGTGCCAGCAGCCAAGGAGCGGGAGACACCGGGGAGCTGTTTTTT
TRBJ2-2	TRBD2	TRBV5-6	CASSTSWEGRGGELFF	TGTGCCAGCAGCACCTCTTGGGAGGGCCGGGGCGGGGAGCTGTTTTTT
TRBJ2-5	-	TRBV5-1	CASSLTSQETQYF	TGCGCCAGCAGCTTGACTAGCCAAGAGACCCAGTACTTC
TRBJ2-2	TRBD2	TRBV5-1	CASRIRGGSTGELFF	TGCGCCAGCAGGATACGGGGGGGCAGTACCGGGGAGCTGTTTTTT
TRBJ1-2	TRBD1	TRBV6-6	CASSSVGQGASGYTF	TGTGCCAGCAGTTCCGTGGGACAGGGGGCATCTGGCTACACCTTC
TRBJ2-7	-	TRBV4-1	CASSQDRDAYEQYF	TGCGCCAGCAGCCAAGACAGGGATGCCTACGAGCAGTACTTC
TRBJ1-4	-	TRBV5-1	CASSIARPGDEKLFF	TGCGCCAGCAGCATTGCGCGCCCGGGGGATGAAAAACTGTTTTTT
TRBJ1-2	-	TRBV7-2	CASRGGANYGYTF	TGTGCCAGCAGAGGCGGGGCTAACTATGGCTACACCTTC
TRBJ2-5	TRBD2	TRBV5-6	CASSLTGRGGAGTETQYF	TGTGCCAGCAGCTTAACCGGACGCGGGGGGGCCGGGACTGAGACCCAGTACTTC
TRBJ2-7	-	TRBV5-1	CASSFLGSGVVGYEQYF	TGCGCCAGCAGCTTCCTCGGATCGGGGGTGGTCGGTTACGAGCAGTACTTC
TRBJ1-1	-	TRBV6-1	CASTRRGRGETEAFF	TGTGCCAGCACGCGCAGGGGCCGCGGAGAGACTGAAGCTTTCTTT
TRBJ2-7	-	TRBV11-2	CASSSKGAGIYEQYF	TGTGCCAGCAGCTCCAAAGGGGCAGGGATCTACGAGCAGTACTTC